This T cell receptor beta chain stems from a study of shared clonotypes between healthy human individuals. Study-level points and caveats: With a handful of donors compared, around 4.7% of naive CD4 clonotypes were shared. Only a few donors were included, so the genetic and exposure-history diversity represented was limited. On the whole, naive subsets had larger estimated richness than memory subsets had.

The sorted-subset replicate PCRs were given 200 ng DNA, which is 25,000 to 35,000 T cell genomes. Produced via immunoSEQ multiplex PCR; TCRdb's table is partial and in-frame only. The data hold around 1,000,000 clones, with 77% observed a single time. On this clone: Its antigen is still unknown.

The CDR3 has 13 residues. The germline gives CDR1 MNHNY, CDR2 SVGAGI (reference sequence). Trimming took 7 bases from V and 4 from J, leaving 11 bases between them. The chain carries TRBV6-6 and TRBJ1-3; D gene ambiguous. The sequence came from a man younger than 35 in good health. Some clones in this sample may be carry-over from other donors' samples. The sequencing sample was made of memory CD4+ T cells from PBMCs. The subset was: CD45RA-negative fraction. The CDR3 DNA follows: TGTGCCAGCACCTTTGCGTCGGGAAACACCATATATTTT. Residues: CASTFASGNTIYF.